This passage covers 31 T cell receptor beta chains from one sample sequenced in a study of shared T cell receptors in the human thymus. Clones were sequenced by immunoSEQ multiplex PCR, and TCRdb holds only the in-frame ones, with some missing. Of 720,000 or so clones listed, approximately 83% are singletons. These records were also assigned to another study, of human thymus T cells.

The sequenced sample was thymocytes. The receptors here all came from a girl under three years old with a congenital heart defect.

V and J are TRBV14 and TRBJ2-7, with 8 bases aligning to TRBD1. The CDR3 length is 14 residues. The V segment lost 4 bases and the J segment 3 bases; nucleotides outside the gene matches: 5. The germline gives CDR1 SGHDN, CDR2 FVKESK. Here the CDR3 reads CASSPRQGHYEQYF. In nucleotides, the CDR3 is TGTGCCAGCAGCCCTCGACAGGGGCACTACGAGCAGTACTTC.

The chain recombines TRBV15 with TRBJ1-5; no firm D call. V lost 1 base and J lost 3, with 16 bases in between. CDR3 length equals 17 residues. The germline V gene has CDR1 LNHNV and CDR2 YYDKDF (reference sequence). The DNA of the CDR3 is TGTGCCACCAGCAGAGCCAACCCCGGGGATCACAATCAGCCCCAGCATTTT. It translates to CATSRANPGDHNQPQHF.

This rearrangement joins TRBV6-1 to TRBJ2-7; weak D call: TRBD1 (6 bases). The CDR3 runs 13 residues. The germline V gene has CDR1 MNHNS and CDR2 SASEGT. Trimming removed 5 bases from V and 6 bases from J, with 14 bases in between. The CDR3 nucleotides read TGTGCCAGCAGTTTCACCAGGGGAGCCGAGCAGTACTTC. Encoded protein: CASSFTRGAEQYF.

The table lists this clone with a count of one. The chain recombines TRBV5-1 with TRBJ1-3, with TRBD1 identical over 7 bases. There are 15 residues in the CDR3. The germline CDR1 and CDR2 sequences are SGHRS and YFSETQ. The ends lost 4 bases at V and 4 bases at J; junction bases unmatched: 8. This CDR3 is CASSSDRESGNTIYF. The CDR3 DNA sequence: TGCGCCAGCAGCAGTGACAGGGAATCCGGAAACACCATATATTTT.

The sample holds a few counts of this clone. The V gene is TRBV5-6, the J gene TRBJ1-4; no clear D gene. Germline V gene lookup returns CDR1 SGHDT and CDR2 YYEEEE. With 3 bases removed from V and 2 bases from J, the gap between germline ends came to 11 bases. The CDR3 spans 15 residues. The DNA for the CDR3 is TGTGCCAGCAGCTCGGGAAGTCTGACTAATGAAAAACTGTTTTTT. It is translated as CASSSGSLTNEKLFF.

V gene TRBV14 combines with J gene TRBJ1-1, with D perhaps TRBD1 (5 bases). CDR1 and CDR2 from the germline V gene are SGHDN and FVKESK. The CDR3 has 17 residues. V lost 0 bases to trimming and J lost 3 bases, with 17 bases between them. Here the CDR3 DNA reads TGTGCCAGCAGCCAAGAAATTGGTGCCAGGGCAGACACTGAAGCTTTCTTT. It encodes CASSQEIGARADTEAFF.

CDR3 in DNA: TGTGCCAGCTCACCGGGGGGGAGGACATACGAGCAGTACTTC. Protein sequence: CASSPGGRTYEQYF. The J gene is TRBJ2-7, the V gene TRBV18; 7 positions agree with TRBD2. The germline gives CDR1 KGHSH, CDR2 LQKENI. The CDR3 extends over 14 amino acids. Trimming removed 3 bases from V and 4 bases from J; junction bases left unmatched: 6.

This clone was seen only once. The chain carries TRBV7-9 and TRBJ2-7; tentatively, D is TRBD2 (6 bases). V lost 4 bases and J lost 3, with 19 bases in between. Per the germline V gene, CDR1 is SEHNR and CDR2 is FQNEAQ (reference sequence). This CDR3 has 16 amino acids. For the CDR3, the DNA is TGTGCCAGCAGCTCAGTGGGTGGGGGGTATAACTACGAGCAGTACTTC. Amino acid sequence: CASSSVGGGYNYEQYF.

This chain uses TRBV4-3 with TRBJ2-3; TRBD2 matches at 10 bases. The CDR3 contains 20 residues. CDR1 and CDR2 (germline): LGHNA, YSLEER. The V gene end was trimmed by 1 base and the J gene end by 2 bases; junction bases not matched to a gene: 15. The CDR3 spells CASSQVSGVPSGGYTDTQYF. CDR3 DNA sequence: TGCGCCAGCAGCCAAGTGTCCGGAGTCCCTAGCGGGGGATACACAGATACGCAGTATTTT.

V usage is TRBV4-1 and J usage is TRBJ2-7; TRBD1 is a possible D gene (6 bases). Trimming cost V 1 base and J 4 bases, with 17 bases left between them. CDR1 and CDR2 from the germline V gene are MGHRA and YSYEKL. The CDR3 totals 16 residues. CDR3 in amino acids: CASSQGQGRFCYEQYF. The CDR3 DNA reads TGCGCCAGCAGCCAAGGCCAGGGGCGATTCTGTTACGAGCAGTACTTC.

V and J are TRBV9 and TRBJ2-3; 12 nucleotides agree with TRBD2. V lost 2 bases to trimming and J lost 4 bases; unmatched junction nucleotides: 14. Germline lookup yields CDR1 SGDLS and CDR2 YYNGEE. The CDR3 runs 19 residues. The CDR3 region has the DNA TGTGCCAGCAGCGTTGCCCGACCCCCGACTAGCGGGGGACCAGATACGCAGTATTTT. Residues: CASSVARPPTSGGPDTQYF.

The chain is built from TRBV27 and TRBJ2-7; 8 bases align to TRBD1. This CDR3 has 18 amino acids. CDR1 and CDR2 (germline): MNHEY, SMNVEV (reference sequence). The J segment lost 3 bases and the V segment lost 3 bases, leaving 16 bases of the junction unmatched. The CDR3 DNA reads TGTGCCAGCAGTTTTCTCCCTCCGTCGACAGGGGAAGACTACGAGCAGTACTTC. It translates to CASSFLPPSTGEDYEQYF.

This clone came up once. DNA for the CDR3: TGTGCCAGCAGTCCCCCGGGACATCGCGGTCTTGAAGCTTTCTTT. Amino acids: CASSPPGHRGLEAFF. This chain joins TRBV27 and TRBJ1-1, with D maybe TRBD1 (6 bases). V lost 5 bases, J lost 7 bases, and 20 bases lay in between. The germline V gene has CDR1 MNHEY and CDR2 SMNVEV (reference sequence). This CDR3 spans 15 amino acids.

This CDR3 is CASSLRGVASGSLWETQYF. The CDR3 region has the DNA TGTGCCAGCAGCTTACGTGGCGTGGCTAGCGGTTCCCTATGGGAGACCCAGTACTTC. This chain joins TRBV11-3 and TRBJ2-5; 7 nucleotides match TRBD2. Germline CDR1 reads SGHNT; CDR2 reads YENEEA. The CDR3 sequence is 19 residues long. V shed 2 bases, J shed 5 bases, and the junction held 20 bases outside the gene matches.

The rearrangement links TRBV12-5 to TRBJ2-1, with D uncertain. V lost 0 bases and J lost 0, with 9 bases in between. CDR1 and CDR2 (germline): LGHNT, FRNRAP. CDR3 size: 16 residues. The CDR3 is CASGLVYTSSYNEQFF. The CDR3 nucleotides read TGTGCTAGTGGTTTGGTGTACACCAGCTCCTACAATGAGCAGTTCTTC.

V is TRBV19 and J is TRBJ1-2, with D unclear. With 7 bases removed from V and 4 bases from J, the gap between germline ends came to 19 bases. Germline CDR1 reads LNHDA; CDR2 reads SQIVND (reference sequence). The CDR3 is 15 amino acids. CDR3 in DNA: TGTGCCAGTACCCCTTCTGGAGACTATCTCTATGGCTACACCTTC. Protein: CASTPSGDYLYGYTF.

CDR3 sequence: CASSLGPRGRWTEAFF. The CDR3 coding sequence is TGTGCCAGCAGCTTAGGTCCCAGGGGGCGGTGGACTGAAGCTTTCTTT. The chain joins TRBV7-6 to TRBJ1-1; 8 nucleotides match TRBD1. Germline lookup yields CDR1 SGHVS and CDR2 FNYEAQ. The CDR3 is 16 amino acids. The V gene end was trimmed by 1 base and the J gene end by 5 bases; junction bases not matched to a gene: 9.

The chain carries TRBV27 and TRBJ2-7, with TRBD1 identical over 7 bases. Germline V gene lookup returns CDR1 MNHEY and CDR2 SMNVEV (reference sequence). This CDR3 comprises 15 residues. With V trimmed by 6 bases and J by 7 bases, 15 bases remained unmatched. The CDR3 loop is CASSVGQEFSREQYF. The DNA of the CDR3 is TGTGCCAGCAGCGTAGGACAGGAATTCTCTCGGGAGCAGTACTTC.

V and J are TRBV7-9 and TRBJ2-4, with TRBD1 matching 7 bases. CDR1 is SEHNR, CDR2 FQNEAQ, per germline (reference sequence). J lost 3 bases, V lost 5 bases, and 7 bases had no gene match. The CDR3 totals 15 residues. This chain's CDR3 is CASSPHRDSKNIQYF. The CDR3 bases are TGTGCCAGCAGCCCCCATCGGGACAGCAAAAACATTCAGTACTTC.

The chain combines TRBV6-5 with TRBJ2-1, with 8 bases aligning to TRBD1. The CDR3 loop spans 16 amino acids. Per the germline V gene, CDR1 is MNHEY and CDR2 is SVGAGI. Trimming at V came to 0 bases and at J to 4 bases, leaving 5 bases not matched to a gene. The CDR3 here is CASSYSGDRSYNEQFF. DNA of the CDR3: TGTGCCAGCAGTTACTCGGGGGACAGGAGTTACAATGAGCAGTTCTTC.

On this clone: The junction shows a germline mismatch at one end, possibly a read error. The chain combines TRBV30 with TRBJ1-4; TRBD1 might be the D (5 bases). The CDR3 sequence is 14 residues long. CDR1 is GTSNPN and CDR2 is SVGIG in the germline V gene (reference sequence). The CDR3 coding sequence is TGTGCCAGGAGAGTCCCCCAGGGTGGAGAAAAACTGTTTTTT. It yields the protein CARRVPQGGEKLFF. Filled out from reference TRBV30 and TRBJ1-4, the complete variable domain reads SQTIHQWPATLVQPVGSPLSLECTVEGTSNPNLYWYRQAAGRGLQLLFYSVGIGQISSEVPQNLSASRPQDRQFILSSKKLLLSDSGFYLCARRVPQGGEKLFFGSGTQLSVL.

The chain joins TRBV19 to TRBJ2-4; D is perhaps TRBD1 (6 bases). Trimming removed 5 bases at V and 0 bases at J, with 14 bases between. The CDR3 is made up of 16 amino acids. Germline V gene data show CDR1 as LNHDA and CDR2 as SQIVND (reference sequence). CDR3 in amino acids: CASSPGTQVAKNIQYF. The CDR3 region has the DNA TGTGCCAGTAGTCCGGGGACACAGGTAGCCAAAAACATTCAGTACTTC.

This sequence joins TRBV5-4 and TRBJ2-7; D not certain. The CDR3 is 11 residues long. Germline V gives CDR1 SGHNT, CDR2 YYREEE (reference sequence). V gave up 1 base and J gave up 6 bases, with 5 bases separating them. CDR3 DNA: TGTGCCAGCAGCTTGCATTCCGAGCAGTACTTC. Translation: CASSLHSEQYF.

The chain is built from TRBV7-2 and TRBJ1-3; 7 bases align to TRBD1. This CDR3 spans 16 amino acids. Trimming took 5 bases from V and 1 from J; bases not matched to a gene: 8. Germline values: CDR1 SGHTA, CDR2 FQGNSA. CDR3 amino acids: CASSARQGRSGNTIYF. The CDR3 DNA reads TGTGCCAGCAGCGCCCGACAGGGTAGATCTGGAAACACCATATATTTT.

This clone was found once. The genes are TRBV28 and TRBJ1-3; 10 positions match TRBD1. The V gene's germline CDR1 is MDHEN and CDR2 SYDVKM. The V segment lost 5 bases and the J segment 7 bases; nucleotides outside the gene matches: 20. The CDR3 contains 19 residues. The CDR3 reads CASSGGTGQGFRVWNTIYF. As DNA, the CDR3 is TGTGCCAGCAGTGGAGGGACGGGACAGGGGTTCCGCGTTTGGAACACCATATATTTT.

The V gene is TRBV5-6, the J gene TRBJ2-1, with TRBD1 identical over 9 bases. Germline CDR1 and CDR2: SGHDT and YYEEEE. The CDR3 extends over 18 amino acids. J was trimmed by 9 bases and V by 0 bases; bases with no gene match: 16. The CDR3 region has the DNA TGTGCCAGCAGCTTGGGGTGGACAGGGGCCGTTGTCCAGGGTGAGCAGTTCTTC. Amino acid sequence: CASSLGWTGAVVQGEQFF.

The chain uses TRBV7-9 and TRBJ1-1, with 9 bases fitting TRBD1. CDR1 is SEHNR and CDR2 is FQNEAQ in the germline V gene (reference sequence). The CDR3 is 16 residues long. Trimming at V came to 5 bases and at J to 5 bases, leaving 12 bases not matched to a gene. DNA for the CDR3: TGTGCCAGCAGCCCCCGGGCGGACAGGGGAGAGACTGAAGCTTTCTTT. This gives the protein CASSPRADRGETEAFF.

The chain is built from TRBV5-1 and TRBJ1-2; D may be TRBD1 (6 bases). The CDR3 runs 14 residues. V shed 3 bases and J shed 7 bases, with 16 bases lying between them. Germline values: CDR1 SGHRS, CDR2 YFSETQ. CDR3 region: CASSCSGTLSGYTF. In DNA, the CDR3 is TGCGCCAGCAGCTGCTCCGGGACACTGAGTGGCTACACCTTC.

The CDR3 nucleotides are TGTGCCAGCTCACCGCAGGGACAGGGGAACCTCTACGAGCAGTACTTC. It translates to CASSPQGQGNLYEQYF. This chain connects TRBV18 to TRBJ2-7, with TRBD1 matching 10 bases. CDR1 and CDR2 from the germline V gene are KGHSH and LQKENI. This CDR3 has 16 amino acids. Germline trimming cut 3 bases from V and 3 bases from J; bases unmatched to any gene: 8.

The genes are TRBV27 and TRBJ2-4; 7 bases are shared with TRBD1. Trimming took 5 bases from V and 2 from J; bases not matched to a gene: 18. The V gene's germline CDR1 is MNHEY and CDR2 SMNVEV (reference sequence). The length of the CDR3 is 19 residues. The CDR3: CASSPINPGQLGTKNIQYF. For the CDR3, the DNA is TGTGCCAGCAGTCCGATAAACCCGGGACAGTTGGGAACCAAAAACATTCAGTACTTC.

This rearrangement joins TRBV28 to TRBJ1-1; D remains ambiguous. V lost 1 base and J lost 0, with 12 bases in between. The germline V gene encodes CDR1 MDHEN and CDR2 SYDVKM. CDR3 length equals 16 residues. CDR3 in DNA: TGTGCCAGCAGTTTATTGGCAGAGGGAATGAACACTGAAGCTTTCTTT. It specifies CASSLLAEGMNTEAFF. The full variable domain, in which reference TRBV28 and TRBJ1-1 provide the parts outside the CDR3, is DVKVTQSSRYLVKRTGEKVFLECVQDMDHENMFWYRQDPGLGLRLIYFSYDVKMKEKGDIPEGYSVSREKKERFSLILESASTNQTSMYLCASSLLAEGMNTEAFFGQGTRLTVV.